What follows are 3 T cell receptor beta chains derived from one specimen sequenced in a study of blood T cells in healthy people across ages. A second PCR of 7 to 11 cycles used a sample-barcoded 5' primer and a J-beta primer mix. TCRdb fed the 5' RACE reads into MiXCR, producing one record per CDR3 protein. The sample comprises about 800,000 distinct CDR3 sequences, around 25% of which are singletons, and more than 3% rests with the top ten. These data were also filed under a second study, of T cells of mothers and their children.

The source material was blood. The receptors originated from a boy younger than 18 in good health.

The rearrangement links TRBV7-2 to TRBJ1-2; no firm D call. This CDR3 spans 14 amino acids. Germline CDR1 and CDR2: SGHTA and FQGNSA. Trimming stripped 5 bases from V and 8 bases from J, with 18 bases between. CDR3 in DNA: TGTGCCAGCAGCCCGACAACCACGTCCTTAGGCTACACCTTC. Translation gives CASSPTTTSLGYTF.

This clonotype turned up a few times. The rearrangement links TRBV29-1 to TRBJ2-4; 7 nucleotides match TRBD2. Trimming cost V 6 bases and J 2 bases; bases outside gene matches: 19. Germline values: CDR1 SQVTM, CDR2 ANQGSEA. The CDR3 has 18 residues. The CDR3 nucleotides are TGCAGCGTCGGGGAGGGCGGGAGAAGGGGTGAGACCAAAAACATTCAGTACTTC. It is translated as CSVGEGGRRGETKNIQYF.

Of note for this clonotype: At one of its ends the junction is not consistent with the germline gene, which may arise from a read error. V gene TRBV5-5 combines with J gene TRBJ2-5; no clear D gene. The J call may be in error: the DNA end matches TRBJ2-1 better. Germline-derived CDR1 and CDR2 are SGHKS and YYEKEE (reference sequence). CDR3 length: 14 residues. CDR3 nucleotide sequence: TGTGCCTCCCAGCACCCAATATCCTACAGTGAGCAGTTCTTC. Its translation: CASQHPISYSEQFF.